This T cell receptor beta chain was sequenced during a study of T-cell memory formation after mild COVID-19. CDR3 length: 14 residues. Germline assignment: CDR1 LNHDA and CDR2 SQIVND (reference sequence). Deletions cut 6 bases from V and 2 bases from J, with 14 bases between. The sample holds a few counts of this clonotype. Its target is not known. Broader study findings: Memory sampled before infection contained some responding clones, suggesting cross-reactive memory joined. Mostly located in CM and EM were contracting CD4+ clones, with contracting CD8+ clones located in EMRA. Among clones peaking at day 37 in the second wave, SARS-CoV-2 specificity remained unconfirmed. There was a balanced CD4/CD8 profile in clones contracting day 15 to 85, and later expanders leaned CD4+.

TCRdb re-analysed the 5' RACE reads in MiXCR, keeping a single row per CDR3 protein. The sample consists of approximately 260,000 distinct CDR3 sequences, about 16% of them appearing once. The J gene is TRBJ2-7, the V gene TRBV19, with D possibly being TRBD2 (5 bases). This sequence originates from a man between 18 and 35 years old who had mild COVID-19 (a few samples of this study predate the infection). Cell type and time point are not known. The source material was PBMCs or a T cell subset sorted from them (not recorded which). The chain's CDR3 is CASSILETPYEQYF. CDR3 coding DNA: TGTGCCAGTAGCATACTAGAAACCCCCTACGAGCAGTACTTC. The whole variable domain, filled in from reference TRBV19 and TRBJ2-7, reads DGGITQSPKYLFRKEGQNVTLSCEQNLNHDAMYWYRQDPGQGLRLIYYSQIVNDFQKGDIAEGYSVSREKKESFPLTVTSAQKNPTAFYLCASSILETPYEQYFGPGTRLTVT.